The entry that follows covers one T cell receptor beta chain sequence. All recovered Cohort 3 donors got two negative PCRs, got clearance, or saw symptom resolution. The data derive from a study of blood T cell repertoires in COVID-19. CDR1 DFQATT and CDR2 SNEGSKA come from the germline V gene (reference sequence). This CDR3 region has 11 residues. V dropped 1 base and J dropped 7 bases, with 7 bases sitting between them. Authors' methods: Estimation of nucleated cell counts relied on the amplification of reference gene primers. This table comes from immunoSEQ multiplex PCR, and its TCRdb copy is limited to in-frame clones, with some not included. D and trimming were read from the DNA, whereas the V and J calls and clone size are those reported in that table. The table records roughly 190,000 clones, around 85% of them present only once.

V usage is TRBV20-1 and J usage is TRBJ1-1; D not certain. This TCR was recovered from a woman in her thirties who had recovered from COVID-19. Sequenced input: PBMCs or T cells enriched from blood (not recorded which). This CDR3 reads CSARGVGEAFF. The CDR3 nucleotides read TGCAGTGCTAGAGGAGTTGGTGAAGCTTTCTTT.